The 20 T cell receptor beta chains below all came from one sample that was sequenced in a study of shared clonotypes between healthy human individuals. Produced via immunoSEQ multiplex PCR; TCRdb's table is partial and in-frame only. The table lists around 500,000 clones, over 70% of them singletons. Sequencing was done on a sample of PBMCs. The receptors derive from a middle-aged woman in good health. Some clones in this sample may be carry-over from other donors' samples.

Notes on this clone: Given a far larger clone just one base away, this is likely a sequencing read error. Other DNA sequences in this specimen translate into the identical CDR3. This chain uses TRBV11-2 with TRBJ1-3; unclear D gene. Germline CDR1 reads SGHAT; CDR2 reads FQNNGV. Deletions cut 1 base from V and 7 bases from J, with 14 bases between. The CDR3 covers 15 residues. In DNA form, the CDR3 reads TGTGCCAGCAGCTTAGCCGGGGATCTCGGGAACACCATATATTTT. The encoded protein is CASSLAGDLGNTIYF.

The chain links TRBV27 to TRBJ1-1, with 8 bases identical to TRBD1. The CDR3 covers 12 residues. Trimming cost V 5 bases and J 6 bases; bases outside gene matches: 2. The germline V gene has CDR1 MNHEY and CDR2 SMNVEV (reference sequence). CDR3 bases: TGTGCCAGCAGTATGACAGGGGCTGAAGCTTTCTTT. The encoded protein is CASSMTGAEAFF.

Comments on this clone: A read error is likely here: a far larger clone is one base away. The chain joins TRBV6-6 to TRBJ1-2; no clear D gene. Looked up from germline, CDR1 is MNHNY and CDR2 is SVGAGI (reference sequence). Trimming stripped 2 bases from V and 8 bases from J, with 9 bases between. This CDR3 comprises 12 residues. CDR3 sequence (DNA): TGTGCCAGCAGTTACCCGGGCCGGGGCTACACCTTC. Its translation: CASSYPGRGYTF.

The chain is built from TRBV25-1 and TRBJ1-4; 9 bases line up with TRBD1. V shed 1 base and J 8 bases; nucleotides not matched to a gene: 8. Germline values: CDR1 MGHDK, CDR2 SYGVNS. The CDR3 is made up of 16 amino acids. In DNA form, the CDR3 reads TGTGCCAGCAGTGAATGGGGACAGGGAGGAAGAGAAAAACTGTTTTTT. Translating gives CASSEWGQGGREKLFF.

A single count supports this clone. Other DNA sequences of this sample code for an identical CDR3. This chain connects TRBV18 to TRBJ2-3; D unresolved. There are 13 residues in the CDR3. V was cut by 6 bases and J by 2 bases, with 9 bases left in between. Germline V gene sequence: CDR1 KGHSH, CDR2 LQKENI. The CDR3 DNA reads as TGTGCCAGCTCCCCCTTAATCACAGATACGCAGTATTTT. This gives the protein CASSPLITDTQYF. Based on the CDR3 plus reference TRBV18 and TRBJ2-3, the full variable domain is NAGVMQNPRHLVRRRGQEARLRCSPMKGHSHVYWYRQLPEEGLKFMVYLQKENIIDESGMPKERFSAEFPKEGPSILRIQQVVRGDSAAYFCASSPLITDTQYFGPGTRLTVL.

CDR3: CASSLAVAGIYEQYF. CDR3 DNA sequence: TGTGCCAGCAGCTTAGCCGTAGCGGGGATCTACGAGCAGTACTTC. The gene calls are TRBV7-8 and TRBJ2-7; 8 positions match TRBD2. This CDR3 is built from 15 residues. Germline CDR1 is SGHVS and CDR2 is FQNEAQ. J was trimmed by 3 bases and V by 0 bases; bases with no gene match: 4. Full variable domain (rest looked up from reference TRBV7-8 and TRBJ2-7): GAGVSQSPRYKVAKRGQDVALRCDPISGHVSLFWYQQALGQGPEFLTYFQNEAQLDKSGLPSDRFFAERPEGSVSTLKIQRTQQEDSAVYLCASSLAVAGIYEQYFGPGTRLTVT.

CDR3 coding DNA: TGCGCCAGCAGCCAAGTTCGGACAAGTAATGAAAAACTGTTTTTT. Translation gives CASSQVRTSNEKLFF. V is TRBV4-1 and J is TRBJ1-4, with a tentative D call TRBD1 (5 bases). Germline values: CDR1 MGHRA, CDR2 YSYEKL. CDR3 length: 15 residues. V lost 1 base to trimming and J lost 4 bases, with 10 bases between them.

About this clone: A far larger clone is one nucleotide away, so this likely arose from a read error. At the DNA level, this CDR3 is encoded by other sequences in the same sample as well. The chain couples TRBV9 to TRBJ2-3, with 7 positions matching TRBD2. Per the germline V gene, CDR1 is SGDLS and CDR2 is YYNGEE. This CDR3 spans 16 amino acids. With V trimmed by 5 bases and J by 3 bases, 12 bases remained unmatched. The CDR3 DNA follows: TGTGCCAGCAGTGGTGGCGGGCTAGCGGATACAGATACGCAGTATTTT. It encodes CASSGGGLADTDTQYF.

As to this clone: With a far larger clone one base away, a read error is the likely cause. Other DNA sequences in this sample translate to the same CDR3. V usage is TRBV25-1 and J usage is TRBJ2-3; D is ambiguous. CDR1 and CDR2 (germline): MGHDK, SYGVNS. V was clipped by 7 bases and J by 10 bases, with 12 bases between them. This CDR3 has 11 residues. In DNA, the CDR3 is TGTGCCAGCACGCAGTCACATGCGCAGTATTTT. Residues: CASTQSHAQYF.

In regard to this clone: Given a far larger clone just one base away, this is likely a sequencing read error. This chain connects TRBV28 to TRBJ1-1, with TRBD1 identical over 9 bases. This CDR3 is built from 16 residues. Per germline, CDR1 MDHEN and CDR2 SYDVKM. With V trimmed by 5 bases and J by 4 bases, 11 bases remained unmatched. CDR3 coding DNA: TGTGCCAGCAGTGAGGCCGGGACAGGGTATAGCACTGAAGCTTTCTTT. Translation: CASSEAGTGYSTEAFF.

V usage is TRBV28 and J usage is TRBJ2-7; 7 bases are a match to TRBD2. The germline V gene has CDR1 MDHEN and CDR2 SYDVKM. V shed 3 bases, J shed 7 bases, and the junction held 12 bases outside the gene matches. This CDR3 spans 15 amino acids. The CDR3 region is CASSFHGGRGEEQYF. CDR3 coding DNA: TGTGCCAGCAGTTTCCACGGCGGGAGAGGAGAAGAGCAGTACTTC.

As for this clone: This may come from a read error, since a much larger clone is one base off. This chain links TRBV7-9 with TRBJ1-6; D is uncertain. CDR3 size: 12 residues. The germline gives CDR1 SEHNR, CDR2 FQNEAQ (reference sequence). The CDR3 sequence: CASSLSSTPPHF. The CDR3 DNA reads TGTGCCAGCAGCTTATCAAGTACACCCCCCCACTTT.

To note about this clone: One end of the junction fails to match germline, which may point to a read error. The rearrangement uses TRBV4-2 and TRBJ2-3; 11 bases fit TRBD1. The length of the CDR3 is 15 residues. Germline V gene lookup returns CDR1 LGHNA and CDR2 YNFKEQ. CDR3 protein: CASRQGQGVADTQCF. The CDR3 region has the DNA TGTGCCAGCCGCCAGGGACAGGGGGTAGCAGATACGCAGTGTTTT.

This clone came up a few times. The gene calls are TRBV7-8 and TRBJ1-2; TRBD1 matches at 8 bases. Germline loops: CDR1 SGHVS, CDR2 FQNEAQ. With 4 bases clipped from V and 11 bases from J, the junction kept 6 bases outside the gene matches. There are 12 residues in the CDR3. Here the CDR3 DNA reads TGTGCCAGCAGCTCGGAGGGACAGGTTTACACCTTC. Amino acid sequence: CASSSEGQVYTF.

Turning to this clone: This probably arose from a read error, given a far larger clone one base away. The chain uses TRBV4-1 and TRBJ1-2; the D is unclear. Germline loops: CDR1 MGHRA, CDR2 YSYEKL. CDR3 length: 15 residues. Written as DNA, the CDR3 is TGCGCCAACAGCCCGAATACCTTAGGACTCTATGGCTACACCTTC. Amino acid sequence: CANSPNTLGLYGYTF.

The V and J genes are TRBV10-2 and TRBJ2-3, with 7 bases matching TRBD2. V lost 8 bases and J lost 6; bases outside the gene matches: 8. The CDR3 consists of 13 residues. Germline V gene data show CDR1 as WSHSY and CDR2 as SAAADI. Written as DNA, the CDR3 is TGCGCCAGCGGCGGGAGTCATGGGGATACGCAGTATTTT. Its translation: CASGGSHGDTQYF.

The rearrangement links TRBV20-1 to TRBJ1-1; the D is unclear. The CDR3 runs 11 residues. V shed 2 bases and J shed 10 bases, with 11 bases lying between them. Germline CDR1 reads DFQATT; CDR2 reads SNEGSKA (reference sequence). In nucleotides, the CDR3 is TGCAGTGCTAGAATTGCGGCGGGAGCTTTCTTT. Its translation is CSARIAAGAFF.

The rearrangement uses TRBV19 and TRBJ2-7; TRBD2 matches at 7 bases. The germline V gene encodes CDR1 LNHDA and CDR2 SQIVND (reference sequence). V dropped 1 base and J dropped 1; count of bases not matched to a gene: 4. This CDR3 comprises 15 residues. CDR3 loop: CASSIGERGSYEQYF. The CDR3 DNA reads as TGTGCCAGTAGTATAGGGGAGCGGGGATCCTACGAGCAGTACTTC. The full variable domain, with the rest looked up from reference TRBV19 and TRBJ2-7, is DGGITQSPKYLFRKEGQNVTLSCEQNLNHDAMYWYRQDPGQGLRLIYYSQIVNDFQKGDIAEGYSVSREKKESFPLTVTSAQKNPTAFYLCASSIGERGSYEQYFGPGTRLTVT.

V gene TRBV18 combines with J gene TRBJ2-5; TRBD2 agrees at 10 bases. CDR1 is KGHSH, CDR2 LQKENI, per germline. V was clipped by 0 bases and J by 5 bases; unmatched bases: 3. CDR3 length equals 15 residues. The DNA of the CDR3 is TGTGCCAGCTCACCACCGGGACTAGCGTTGGAGACCCAGTACTTC. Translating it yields CASSPPGLALETQYF.

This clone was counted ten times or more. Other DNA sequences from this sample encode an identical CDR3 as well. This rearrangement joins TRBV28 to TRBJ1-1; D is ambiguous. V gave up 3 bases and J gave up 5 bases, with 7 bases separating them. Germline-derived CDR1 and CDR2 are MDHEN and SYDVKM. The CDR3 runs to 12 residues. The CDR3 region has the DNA TGTGCCAGCAGTTTCCCCAGTACTGAAGCTTTCTTT. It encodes CASSFPSTEAFF.